These 29 T cell receptor beta chains came from one sample sequenced in a study of cytomegalovirus exposure and HLA in healthy donors. The PCR used 60 Vbeta and 13 Jbeta primers. Clones were read by immunoSEQ multiplex PCR, and TCRdb kept only the in-frame ones, dropping some. This sample yields about 160,000 clones, of which more than 65% are seen a single time; under 1.5% belongs to the top ten. The specimen was PBMCs. The receptors shown here come from a man in his fifties or sixties in good health and CMV-seropositive.

The chain carries TRBV25-1 and TRBJ2-6, with no clear D. V lost 2 bases and J 0 bases, leaving 8 bases between the germline ends. This CDR3 has 16 amino acids. Per germline, CDR1 MGHDK and CDR2 SYGVNS. This CDR3 reads CASSEGWSSGANVLTF. DNA for the CDR3: TGTGCCAGCAGTGAAGGCTGGTCCTCTGGGGCCAACGTCCTGACTTTC.

The chain employs TRBV5-5 and TRBJ1-1; D is unclear. Per the germline V gene, CDR1 is SGHKS and CDR2 is YYEKEE (reference sequence). V lost 0 bases and J 1 base, leaving 10 bases between the germline ends. The CDR3 has 15 amino acids. The DNA of the CDR3 is TGTGCCAGCAGCTTGGGGGCCAGGCCGAACACTGAAGCTTTCTTT. It specifies CASSLGARPNTEAFF.

The chain recombines TRBV6-1 with TRBJ1-3, with D possibly TRBD1 on 5 matching bases. The V gene lost 6 bases and the J gene lost 4 bases, with 16 bases spanning the gap. Germline V CDR1 and CDR2: MNHNS, SASEGT. This CDR3 region has 15 residues. The CDR3 bases are TGTGCCAGCAGGGGGATTACAGGATCCGGAAACACCATATATTTT. Translation gives CASRGITGSGNTIYF.

The sample holds one count of this clone. The J gene is TRBJ2-7, the V gene TRBV4-2; D gene ambiguous. Trimming cost V 0 bases and J 2 bases, with 11 bases left between them. CDR3 length equals 15 residues. From germline, CDR1 is LGHNA and CDR2 YNFKEQ. CDR3 loop: CASSQDLLGAYEQYF. CDR3 bases: TGTGCCAGCAGCCAAGATCTGTTAGGAGCCTACGAGCAGTACTTC.

Turning to this clone: This sample includes further DNA sequences coding for the same CDR3. The DNA of the CDR3 is TGTGCCAGCAGTTACTCGAGAACAGGGGGTGGTTATGGCTACACCTTC. This gives the protein CASSYSRTGGGYGYTF. The chain is built from TRBV6-5 and TRBJ1-2, with 8 bases lining up with TRBD1. From germline, CDR1 is MNHEY and CDR2 SVGAGI. The CDR3 has 16 residues. V shed 0 bases, J shed 5 bases, and the junction held 8 bases outside the gene matches.

The gene calls are TRBV2 and TRBJ1-2; TRBD1 aligns across 7 bases. This CDR3 is 14 amino acids long. The junction had 8 bases not matched to a gene; V was cut back by 6 bases and J by 4 bases. Germline CDR1 reads SNHLY; CDR2 reads FYNNEI. CDR3 sequence: CASSPGTVGYGYTF. CDR3 sequence (DNA): TGTGCCAGCAGCCCCGGGACAGTCGGCTATGGCTACACCTTC.

This chain uses TRBV6-5 with TRBJ1-1; 9 positions match TRBD1. J gave up 4 bases and V 6 bases, and 6 bases lay outside the gene matches. The length of the CDR3 is 14 residues. The germline CDR1 and CDR2 sequences are MNHEY and SVGAGI. The CDR3 spells CASSRDRASTEAFF. CDR3 coding DNA: TGTGCCAGCAGCCGGGACAGGGCCTCCACTGAAGCTTTCTTT.

The chain recombines TRBV27 with TRBJ2-3; D is unclear. The germline CDR1 and CDR2 sequences are MNHEY and SMNVEV (reference sequence). The V and J ends lost 6 bases and 11 bases respectively, with 21 bases between them. The CDR3 is made up of 14 amino acids. The CDR3 spells CASRSWVSTGEQYF. The CDR3 DNA sequence: TGTGCCAGCAGGTCGTGGGTGTCTACCGGAGAGCAGTATTTT.

V is TRBV18 and J is TRBJ1-5; D is unclear. CDR1 and CDR2 (germline): KGHSH, LQKENI. CDR3 length: 12 residues. With 6 bases removed from V and 1 base from J, the gap between germline ends came to 4 bases. DNA for the CDR3: TGTGCCAGCTCGAGGAGCAATCAGCCCCAGCATTTT. Protein product: CASSRSNQPQHF. The complete variable domain, with remaining parts taken from reference TRBV18 and TRBJ1-5, reads NAGVMQNPRHLVRRRGQEARLRCSPMKGHSHVYWYRQLPEEGLKFMVYLQKENIIDESGMPKERFSAEFPKEGPSILRIQQVVRGDSAAYFCASSRSNQPQHFGDGTRLSIL.

V and J are TRBV5-8 and TRBJ2-1; D ambiguous. This CDR3 is built from 15 residues. V shed 0 bases and J shed 4 bases, with 11 bases lying between them. CDR1 is SGHTS and CDR2 is YDEGEE in the germline V gene. CDR3 sequence: CASSLAGGTYNEQFF. CDR3 in DNA: TGTGCCAGCAGCTTGGCTGGCGGAACATACAATGAGCAGTTCTTC.

Points on this clone: Other DNA sequences in the sample encode the same CDR3. The chain recombines TRBV18 with TRBJ2-7, with D possibly being TRBD2 (6 bases). Trimming left V 2 bases short and J 2 bases short, with 10 bases between. This CDR3 is 14 amino acids long. CDR1 KGHSH and CDR2 LQKENI come from the germline V gene. CDR3 DNA sequence: TGTGCCAGCTCACCAGGGACGGGGGCCTACGAGCAGTACTTC. This sequence encodes CASSPGTGAYEQYF. The full variable domain, rest sourced from reference TRBV18 and TRBJ2-7, is NAGVMQNPRHLVRRRGQEARLRCSPMKGHSHVYWYRQLPEEGLKFMVYLQKENIIDESGMPKERFSAEFPKEGPSILRIQQVVRGDSAAYFCASSPGTGAYEQYFGPGTRLTVT.

A single count supports this clone. The rearrangement uses TRBV5-1 and TRBJ1-5, with unresolved D. Germline lookup yields CDR1 SGHRS and CDR2 YFSETQ. The CDR3 extends over 15 amino acids. V lost 1 base, J lost 1 base, and 9 bases lay in between. The CDR3 spells CASSLRPGSNQPQHF. The DNA of the CDR3 is TGCGCCAGCAGCTTGCGGCCGGGGAGCAATCAGCCCCAGCATTTT.

The gene calls are TRBV6-1 and TRBJ1-2, with D uncertain. V shed 3 bases and J shed 1 base, with 9 bases lying between them. The CDR3 has 14 amino acids. CDR1 is MNHNS, CDR2 SASEGT, per germline. CDR3 sequence: CASSDYGLNYGYTF. In DNA form, the CDR3 reads TGTGCCAGCAGTGATTATGGGCTTAACTATGGCTACACCTTC.

The J gene is TRBJ2-1, the V gene TRBV11-2; 16 positions agree with TRBD2. The germline V gene has CDR1 SGHAT and CDR2 FQNNGV. This CDR3 spans 15 amino acids. The junction had 5 bases not matched to a gene; V was cut back by 5 bases and J by 10 bases. This CDR3 reads CASSGGLAGGQEQFF. CDR3 bases: TGTGCCAGCAGCGGGGGACTAGCGGGGGGGCAAGAGCAGTTCTTC.

This rearrangement joins TRBV5-1 to TRBJ2-1, with TRBD1 identical over 7 bases. Looked up from germline, CDR1 is SGHRS and CDR2 is YFSETQ. The CDR3 is 14 amino acids. V shed 3 bases, J shed 7 bases, and the junction held 7 bases outside the gene matches. The CDR3 loop is CASSWGQPLNEQFF. The CDR3 DNA reads TGCGCCAGCAGCTGGGGACAGCCTCTTAATGAGCAGTTCTTC.

The chain is built from TRBV28 and TRBJ1-1, with TRBD1 identical over 9 bases. V lost 4 bases, J lost 8 bases, and 8 bases stayed unmatched. The CDR3 extends over 14 amino acids. Germline CDR1 reads MDHEN; CDR2 reads SYDVKM. In DNA, the CDR3 is TGTGCCAGCAGTTCGCCGGGACAGGGAAGGGAAGCTTTCTTT. Residues: CASSSPGQGREAFF.

The chain uses TRBV19 and TRBJ1-2; 8 bases align to TRBD1. The trim removed 6 bases at V and 7 bases at J, leaving 10 bases unmatched. This CDR3 is 14 amino acids long. The V gene's germline CDR1 is LNHDA and CDR2 SQIVND (reference sequence). Here the CDR3 DNA reads TGTGCCAGTAGCGGACAGGGAGGAGGTACTGGCTACACCTTC. Translated: CASSGQGGGTGYTF.

V and J are TRBV2 and TRBJ1-5; tentative D call: TRBD1 (6 bases). The CDR3 contains 13 residues. V dropped 7 bases and J dropped 10 bases, with 17 bases sitting between them. Germline lookup yields CDR1 SNHLY and CDR2 FYNNEI. The CDR3 DNA is TGTGCCAGCAAACTACCGGGCAGGGGTCCCCAGCATTTT. It encodes CASKLPGRGPQHF.

This clone was found once. This chain connects TRBV6-5 to TRBJ2-7, with D perhaps matching TRBD1 (5 bases). V shed 0 bases and J shed 5 bases, with 8 bases lying between them. CDR3 length: 13 amino acids. Germline lookup yields CDR1 MNHEY and CDR2 SVGAGI. The CDR3 DNA reads TGTGCCAGCAGTTACTCGAGACAGCACGAGCAGTACTTC. Its translation: CASSYSRQHEQYF.

This chain uses TRBV7-8 with TRBJ2-3, with D unresolved. The V gene's germline CDR1 is SGHVS and CDR2 FQNEAQ. The V gene lost 7 bases and the J gene lost 2 bases, with 4 bases spanning the gap. This CDR3 contains 11 residues. In DNA, the CDR3 is TGTGCCAGCACCCTCACAGATACGCAGTATTTT. Residues: CASTLTDTQYF.

The genes are TRBV5-1 and TRBJ1-2, with 7 bases identical to TRBD1. This CDR3 comprises 14 residues. The V gene's germline CDR1 is SGHRS and CDR2 YFSETQ. Unmatched junction bases numbered 7, after V lost 2 bases and J lost 6 bases. The CDR3 loop reads CASSLRSQGDGYTF. The DNA for the CDR3 is TGCGCCAGCAGCTTAAGATCGCAGGGGGATGGCTACACCTTC.

CDR3 nucleotide sequence: TGTGCCAGCAGAGACAAGAGCTCCTACAATGAGCAGTTCTTC. Protein product: CASRDKSSYNEQFF. The chain couples TRBV2 to TRBJ2-1; D remains ambiguous. Germline values: CDR1 SNHLY, CDR2 FYNNEI. This CDR3 comprises 14 residues. V was shortened by 6 bases and J by 0 bases, with 9 bases between the two germline ends.

This chain links TRBV2 with TRBJ2-7, with 7 nucleotides matching TRBD1. The ends lost 7 bases at V and 2 bases at J; junction bases unmatched: 8. Looked up from germline, CDR1 is SNHLY and CDR2 is FYNNEI. The CDR3 is made up of 14 amino acids. The CDR3 DNA follows: TGTGCCAGCACTATAAGGGGGACAGCCTACGAGCAGTACTTC. Protein: CASTIRGTAYEQYF.

The chain couples TRBV6-5 to TRBJ1-1, with TRBD1 matching over 10 bases. This CDR3 has 15 amino acids. Germline lookup yields CDR1 MNHEY and CDR2 SVGAGI. The V segment lost 1 base and the J segment 4 bases; nucleotides outside the gene matches: 3. The CDR3: CASSYYGQGGTEAFF. The CDR3 bases are TGTGCCAGCAGTTACTATGGACAGGGGGGCACTGAAGCTTTCTTT.

V gene TRBV7-8 combines with J gene TRBJ2-2; D possibly corresponds to TRBD1 (6 bases). V was cut by 0 bases and J by 7 bases, with 12 bases left in between. CDR1 SGHVS and CDR2 FQNEAQ come from the germline V gene. This CDR3 has 15 amino acids. DNA for the CDR3: TGTGCCAGCAGCTTAGCGGGGGCGCAAGGCGGGGAGCTGTTTTTT. Amino acids: CASSLAGAQGGELFF.

The chain has TRBV9 and TRBJ1-3; D unclear. V was clipped by 4 bases and J by 2 bases, with 13 bases between them. Germline lookup yields CDR1 SGDLS and CDR2 YYNGEE. This CDR3 region has 15 residues. CDR3 residues: CASSRRTTTGNTIYF. CDR3 nucleotide sequence: TGTGCCAGCAGCCGTCGGACTACCACTGGAAACACCATATATTTT.

The chain uses TRBV7-3 and TRBJ2-3; the D gene is possibly TRBD2 (7 bases). V lost 2 bases and J lost 6, with 27 bases in between. The CDR3 length is 19 residues. Germline lookup yields CDR1 SGHTA and CDR2 FQGTGA. In DNA, the CDR3 is TGTGCCAGCAGCTTATGGGCCATGGGAGGGGGAAAAATAGCGGATACGCAGTATTTT. Amino acid sequence: CASSLWAMGGGKIADTQYF. Using reference TRBV7-3 and TRBJ2-3 for the parts outside the CDR3, the full variable domain is GAGVSQTPSNKVTEKGKYVELRCDPISGHTALYWYRQSLGQGPEFLIYFQGTGAADDSGLPNDRFFAVRPEGSVSTLKIQRTERGDSAVYLCASSLWAMGGGKIADTQYFGPGTRLTVL.

The chain links TRBV7-9 to TRBJ2-3; D remains ambiguous. The length of the CDR3 is 13 residues. CDR1 is SEHNR, CDR2 FQNEAQ, per germline (reference sequence). Trimming cost V 1 base and J 5 bases, with 7 bases left between them. The CDR3 DNA follows: TGTGCCAGCAGCTTAGAGAGGAGAGATACGCAGTATTTT. Encoded protein: CASSLERRDTQYF.

V is TRBV10-1 and J is TRBJ2-2; the D gene is possibly TRBD2 (6 bases). The CDR3 is 16 residues long. V shed 1 base and J shed 4 bases, with 13 bases lying between them. The germline V gene encodes CDR1 WNHNN and CDR2 SYGVQD (reference sequence). CDR3 loop: CASSELEGVSTGELFF. DNA for the CDR3: TGCGCCAGCAGTGAGTTGGAGGGAGTGAGCACCGGGGAGCTGTTTTTT.